Sequencing of this TCR beta chain was carried out in a study of T cells after yellow fever vaccination. Study-level results: Relatively few clonotypes were ones that appeared in both CD4 and CD8 compartments.

This clonotype was counted between two and nine times. Its antigen is unidentified. Synthesis of TCR cDNA relied on 5'RACE template switching, which attached a universal primer site and UMIs. TCRdb reprocessed the 5' RACE reads via MiXCR and lists one record per CDR3 protein. The profile shows about 340,000 distinct CDR3 sequences, around 13% of them singletons. V lost 0 bases to trimming and J lost 8 bases, with 13 bases between them. Germline-derived CDR1 and CDR2 are MNHEY and SVGEGT. There are 14 residues in the CDR3. This receptor was taken from a man aged 18-30 years who received the YFV17D yellow fever vaccine. V and J are TRBV6-2 or TRBV6-3 and TRBJ1-1; D is uncertain. The sample consisted of CD4+ T cells sorted from PBMCs, taken 15 days after the yellow fever booster vaccination. The CDR3 loop reads CASSYSRIVTEAFF. The CDR3 coding sequence is TGTGCCAGCAGTTACTCGAGAATCGTGACAGAAGCTTTCTTT.